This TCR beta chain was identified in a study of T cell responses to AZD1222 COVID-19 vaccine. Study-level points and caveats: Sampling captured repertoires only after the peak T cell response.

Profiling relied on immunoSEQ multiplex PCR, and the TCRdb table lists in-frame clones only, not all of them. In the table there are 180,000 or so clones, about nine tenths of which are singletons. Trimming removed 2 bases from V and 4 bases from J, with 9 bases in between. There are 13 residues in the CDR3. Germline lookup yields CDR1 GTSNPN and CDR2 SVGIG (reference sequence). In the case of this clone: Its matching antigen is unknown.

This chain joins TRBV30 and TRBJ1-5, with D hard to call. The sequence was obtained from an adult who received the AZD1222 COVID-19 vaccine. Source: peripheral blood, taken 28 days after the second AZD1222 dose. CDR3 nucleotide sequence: TGTGCCTGGAGTCAACACGGAAATCAGCCCCAGCATTTT. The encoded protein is CAWSQHGNQPQHF.